This T cell receptor (beta chain) was retrieved from a study of metastatic and nonmetastatic thyroid tumors. Background on the study: Patients with malignant and benign thyroid disease provided blood and tumor or nodule tissue, whose repertoires were compared. General study findings and limits: Benign nodules were reported to have significantly lower TCR beta diversity than malignant thyroid tumors, in blood and tumor.

Each patient went into thyroid surgery without having received any treatment. As originally analysed: A classifier of distant metastasis in papillary thyroid cancer was built from CDR3 differences (across clinicopathological groups). TCRdb reanalyzed the PCR reads with MiXCR. The V and J calls here are based on TCRdb, not the publication. This table holds about 16,000 clones, approximately 23% found once. In this sample, this clone turned up a few times. The antigen is undetermined. V lost 3 bases to trimming and J lost 3 bases, with 9 bases between them. The CDR3 consists of 13 residues. Germline lookup yields CDR1 MNHNS and CDR2 SASEGT.

Sequencing input: tumor tissue. The TCR was taken from a female donor with papillary thyroid cancer or a benign thyroid nodule (not recorded which). Some clones in this sample may be carry-over from other donors' samples. The chain carries TRBV6-1 and TRBJ2-7, with D perhaps matching TRBD1 (5 bases). Here the CDR3 DNA reads TGTGCCAGCAGTGATCGAGACAGCTACGAGCAGTACTTC. Amino acid sequence: CASSDRDSYEQYF.